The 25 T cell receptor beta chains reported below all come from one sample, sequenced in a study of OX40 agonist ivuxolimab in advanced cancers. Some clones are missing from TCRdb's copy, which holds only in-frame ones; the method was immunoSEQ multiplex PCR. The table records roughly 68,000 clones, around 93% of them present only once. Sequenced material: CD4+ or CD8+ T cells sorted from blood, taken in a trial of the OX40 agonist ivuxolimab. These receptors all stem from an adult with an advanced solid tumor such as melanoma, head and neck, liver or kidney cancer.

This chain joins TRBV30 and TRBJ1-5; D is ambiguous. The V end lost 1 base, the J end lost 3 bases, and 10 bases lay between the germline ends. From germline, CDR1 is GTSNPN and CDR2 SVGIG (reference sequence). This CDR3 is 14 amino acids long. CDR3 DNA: TGTGCCTGGAGTGCGGGAAGCTTCAATCAGCCCCAGCATTTT. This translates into CAWSAGSFNQPQHF.

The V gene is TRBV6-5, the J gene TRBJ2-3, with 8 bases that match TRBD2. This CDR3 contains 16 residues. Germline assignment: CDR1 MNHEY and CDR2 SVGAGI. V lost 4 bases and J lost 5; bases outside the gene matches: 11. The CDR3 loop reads CASSSPGGGVGDTQYF. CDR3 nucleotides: TGTGCCAGCAGTTCCCCGGGGGGGGGAGTTGGAGATACGCAGTATTTT.

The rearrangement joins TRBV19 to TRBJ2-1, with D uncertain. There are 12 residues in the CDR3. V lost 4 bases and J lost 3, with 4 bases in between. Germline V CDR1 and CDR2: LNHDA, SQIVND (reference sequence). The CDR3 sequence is CASSSVYNEQFF. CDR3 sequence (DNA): TGTGCCAGTAGTAGTGTCTACAATGAGCAGTTCTTC.

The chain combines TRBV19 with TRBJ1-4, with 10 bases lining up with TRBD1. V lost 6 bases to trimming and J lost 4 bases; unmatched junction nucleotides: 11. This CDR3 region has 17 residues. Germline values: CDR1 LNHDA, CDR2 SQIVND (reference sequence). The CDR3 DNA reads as TGTGCCAGTAGACCGACAGGGGGCCTCGACTTTAATGAAAAACTGTTTTTT. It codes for CASRPTGGLDFNEKLFF. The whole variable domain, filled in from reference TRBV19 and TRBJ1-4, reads DGGITQSPKYLFRKEGQNVTLSCEQNLNHDAMYWYRQDPGQGLRLIYYSQIVNDFQKGDIAEGYSVSREKKESFPLTVTSAQKNPTAFYLCASRPTGGLDFNEKLFFGSGTQLSVL.

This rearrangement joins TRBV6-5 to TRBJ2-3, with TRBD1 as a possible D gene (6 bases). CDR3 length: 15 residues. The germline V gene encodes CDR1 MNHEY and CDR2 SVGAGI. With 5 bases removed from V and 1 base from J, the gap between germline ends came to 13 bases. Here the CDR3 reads CASSQGEGGTDTQYF. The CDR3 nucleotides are TGTGCCAGCAGTCAGGGAGAGGGGGGCACAGATACGCAGTATTTT.

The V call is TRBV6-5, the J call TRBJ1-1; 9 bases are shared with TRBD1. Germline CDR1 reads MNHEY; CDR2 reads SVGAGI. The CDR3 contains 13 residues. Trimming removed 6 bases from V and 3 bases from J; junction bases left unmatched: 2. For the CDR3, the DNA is TGTGCCAGCAGGTGGACAGGGGACACTGAAGCTTTCTTT. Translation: CASRWTGDTEAFF.

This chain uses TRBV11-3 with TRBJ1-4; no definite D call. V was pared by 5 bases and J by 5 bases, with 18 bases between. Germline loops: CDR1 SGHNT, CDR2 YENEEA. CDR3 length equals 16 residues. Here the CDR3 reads CASSRRKSLLNEKLFF. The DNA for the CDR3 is TGTGCCAGCAGCCGCCGCAAGTCGTTGCTAAATGAAAAACTGTTTTTT.

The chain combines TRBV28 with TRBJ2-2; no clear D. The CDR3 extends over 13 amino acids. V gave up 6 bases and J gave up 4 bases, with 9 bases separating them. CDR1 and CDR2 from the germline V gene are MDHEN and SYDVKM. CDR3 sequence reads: CASSLVTTGELFF. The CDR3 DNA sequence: TGTGCCAGCAGCCTAGTAACCACCGGGGAGCTGTTTTTT.

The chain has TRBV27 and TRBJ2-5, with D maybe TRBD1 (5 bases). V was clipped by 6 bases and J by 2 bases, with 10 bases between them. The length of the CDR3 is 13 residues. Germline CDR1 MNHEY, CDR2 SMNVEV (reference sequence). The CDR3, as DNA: TGTGCCAGCAGGGGTGACAGACAAGAGACCCAGTACTTC. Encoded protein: CASRGDRQETQYF.

CDR3 sequence: CASSGWTATEAFF. The CDR3, as DNA: TGTGCCAGCAGTGGGTGGACAGCCACTGAAGCTTTCTTT. The chain couples TRBV6-1 to TRBJ1-1, with a weak D call TRBD1 (6 bases). The V and J ends lost 4 bases and 4 bases respectively, with 10 bases between them. The CDR3 loop spans 13 amino acids. The V gene's germline CDR1 is MNHNS and CDR2 SASEGT.

In DNA, the CDR3 is TGTGCCTGGACATCGTTTCGCGGGGGGGCGCGGAACGAGCAGTACTTC. It specifies CAWTSFRGGARNEQYF. The genes are TRBV30 and TRBJ2-7; 9 bases map to TRBD2. Germline V gives CDR1 GTSNPN, CDR2 SVGIG (reference sequence). Trimming removed 4 bases from V and 5 bases from J; junction bases left unmatched: 15. The CDR3 is 16 residues long.

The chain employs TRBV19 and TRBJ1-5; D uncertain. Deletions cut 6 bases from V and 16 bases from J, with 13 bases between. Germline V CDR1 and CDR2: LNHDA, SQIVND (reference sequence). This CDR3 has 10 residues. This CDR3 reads CASSHPIPHF. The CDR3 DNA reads TGTGCCAGTAGCCACCCCATACCCCATTTT.

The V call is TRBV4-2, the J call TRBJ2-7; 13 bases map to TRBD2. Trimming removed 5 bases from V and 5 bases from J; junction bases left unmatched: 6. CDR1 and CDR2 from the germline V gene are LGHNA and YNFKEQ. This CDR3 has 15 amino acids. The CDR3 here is CASSKLAGGPDEQYF. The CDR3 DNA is TGTGCCAGCAGCAAACTAGCGGGGGGGCCGGACGAGCAGTACTTC.

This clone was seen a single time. The chain's CDR3 is CASRGHPQETQYF. The CDR3 coding sequence is TGTGCCAGCAGAGGGCATCCTCAAGAGACCCAGTACTTC. This sequence joins TRBV6-5 and TRBJ2-5; D call uncertain. The V gene lost 6 bases and the J gene lost 2 bases, with 10 bases spanning the gap. Germline CDR1 and CDR2: MNHEY and SVGAGI. The CDR3 is 13 amino acids.

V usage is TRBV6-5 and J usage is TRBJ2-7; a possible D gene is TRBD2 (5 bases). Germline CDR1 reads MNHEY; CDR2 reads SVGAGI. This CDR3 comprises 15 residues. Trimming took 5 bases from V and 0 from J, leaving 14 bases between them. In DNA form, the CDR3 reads TGTGCCAGCAGTCCCACGGACGGGATCTCCTACGAGCAGTACTTC. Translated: CASSPTDGISYEQYF.

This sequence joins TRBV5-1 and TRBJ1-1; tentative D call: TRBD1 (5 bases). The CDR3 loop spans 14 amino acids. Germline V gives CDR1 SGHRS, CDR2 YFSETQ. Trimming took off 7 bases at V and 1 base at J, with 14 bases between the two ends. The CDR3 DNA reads TGCGCCAGCGGCCAGCCCGGGGGGAACACTGAAGCTTTCTTT. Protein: CASGQPGGNTEAFF.

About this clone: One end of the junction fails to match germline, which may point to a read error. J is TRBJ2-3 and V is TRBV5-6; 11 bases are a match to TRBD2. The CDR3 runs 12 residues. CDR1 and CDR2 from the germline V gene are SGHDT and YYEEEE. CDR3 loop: CASSPVAGGPSF. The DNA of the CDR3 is TGTGCCAGCAGCCCAGTAGCGGGGGGGCCGTCTTTT.

In nucleotides, the CDR3 is TGTGCCAGCAGCATCGGGACTAGCGGGGGGGTGGCCTCAGATACGCAGTATTTT. It translates to CASSIGTSGGVASDTQYF. This chain links TRBV9 with TRBJ2-3, with 16 bases aligning to TRBD2. The CDR3 totals 18 residues. Trimming at V came to 4 bases and at J to 4 bases, leaving 9 bases not matched to a gene. CDR1 is SGDLS, CDR2 YYNGEE, per germline.

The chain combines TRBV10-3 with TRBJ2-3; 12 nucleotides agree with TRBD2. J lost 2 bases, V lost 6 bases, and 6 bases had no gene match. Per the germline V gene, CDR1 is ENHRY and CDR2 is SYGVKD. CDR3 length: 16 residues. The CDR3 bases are TGTGCCATCAGGGAAACTAGCGGGAGGAACACAGATACGCAGTATTTT. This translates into CAIRETSGRNTDTQYF.

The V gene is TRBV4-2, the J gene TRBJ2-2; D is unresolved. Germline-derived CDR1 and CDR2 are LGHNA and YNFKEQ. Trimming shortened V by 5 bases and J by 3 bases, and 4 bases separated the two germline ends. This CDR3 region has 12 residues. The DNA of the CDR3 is TGTGCCAGCAGCATCGACACCGGGGAGCTGTTTTTT. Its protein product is CASSIDTGELFF.

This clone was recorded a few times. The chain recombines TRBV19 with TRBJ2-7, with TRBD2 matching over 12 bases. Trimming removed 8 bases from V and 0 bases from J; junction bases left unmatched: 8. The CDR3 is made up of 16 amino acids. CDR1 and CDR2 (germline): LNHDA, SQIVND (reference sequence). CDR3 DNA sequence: TGTGCCAGTTGCTCTAGCGGGAGGGACGGCTCCTACGAGCAGTACTTC. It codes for CASCSSGRDGSYEQYF.

CDR3 DNA: TGTGCCAGCGCCTTTACGGTAACCGGGGAGCTGTTTTTT. Its protein product is CASAFTVTGELFF. The chain carries TRBV25-1 and TRBJ2-2; D is unresolved. Germline lookup yields CDR1 MGHDK and CDR2 SYGVNS. This CDR3 is 13 amino acids long. V was cut by 8 bases and J by 5 bases, with 12 bases left in between.

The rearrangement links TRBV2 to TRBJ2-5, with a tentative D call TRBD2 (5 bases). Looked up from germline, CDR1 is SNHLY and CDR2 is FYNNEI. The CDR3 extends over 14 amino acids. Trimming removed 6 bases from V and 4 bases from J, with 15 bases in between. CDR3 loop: CASRRTQGRETQYF. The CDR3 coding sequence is TGTGCCAGCAGAAGGACTCAAGGGCGAGAGACCCAGTACTTC.

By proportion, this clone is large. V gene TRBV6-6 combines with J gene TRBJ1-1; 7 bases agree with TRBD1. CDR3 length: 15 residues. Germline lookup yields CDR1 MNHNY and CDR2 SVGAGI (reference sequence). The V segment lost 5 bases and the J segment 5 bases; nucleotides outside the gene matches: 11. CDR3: CASSPAYDRVTEAFF. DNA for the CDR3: TGTGCCAGCAGTCCCGCGTACGACAGGGTGACTGAAGCTTTCTTT.

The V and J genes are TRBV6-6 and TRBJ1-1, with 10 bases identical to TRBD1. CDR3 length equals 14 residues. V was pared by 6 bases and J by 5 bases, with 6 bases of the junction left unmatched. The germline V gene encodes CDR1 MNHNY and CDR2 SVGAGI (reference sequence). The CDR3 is CASRIGQGGTEAFF. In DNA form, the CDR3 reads TGTGCCAGCAGGATCGGACAGGGGGGAACTGAAGCTTTCTTT.